The 3 T cell receptor beta chains below all came from one sample that was sequenced in a study of shared clonotypes between healthy human individuals. Libraries were prepared by immunoSEQ multiplex PCR; TCRdb keeps only in-frame clonotypes and omits some of them. The sample lists more than 2,000,000 clones, over 90% occurring once. Sequencing was carried out using naive CD4+ T cells from PBMCs. Sample subset: CD45RA+ positively selected. The receptors shown here come from a man aged 18 to 29 in good health. Some clones in this sample may be carry-over from other donors' samples.

The CDR3 loop reads CASSLEAPLAGGPGYEQYF. Here the CDR3 DNA reads TGTGCCAGCAGTTTAGAGGCCCCCCTAGCGGGAGGGCCCGGTTACGAGCAGTACTTC. The rearrangement links TRBV27 to TRBJ2-7, with TRBD2 matching over 12 bases. This CDR3 spans 19 amino acids. With V trimmed by 2 bases and J by 4 bases, 15 bases remained unmatched. Germline loops: CDR1 MNHEY, CDR2 SMNVEV (reference sequence).

V and J are TRBV28 and TRBJ2-3, with D unresolved. Trimming removed 4 bases at V and 0 bases at J, with 8 bases between. The germline gives CDR1 MDHEN, CDR2 SYDVKM. This CDR3 is built from 14 residues. The CDR3: CASSWKTSTDTQYF. For the CDR3, the DNA is TGTGCCAGCAGTTGGAAAACTAGCACAGATACGCAGTATTTT.

This chain joins TRBV7-2 and TRBJ2-7; D ambiguous. The CDR3 loop spans 12 amino acids. Trimming removed 3 bases from V and 6 bases from J, with 9 bases in between. Germline assignment: CDR1 SGHTA and CDR2 FQGNSA. CDR3 coding DNA: TGTGCCAGCAGCTTTAGGCCCGCCGAGCAGTACTTC. Its protein product is CASSFRPAEQYF.